This TCR beta chain is from a study of shared clonotypes between healthy human individuals. Study-wide background: Sampling drew on donors who were a couple of women and a few men aged 18 to 49.

TCRdb keeps only in-frame clones here, not all; method: immunoSEQ multiplex PCR. The table includes 400,000 to 600,000 clones, roughly 77% detected once. The CDR3 consists of 14 residues. CDR1 is MDHEN and CDR2 is SYDVKM in the germline V gene. V gave up 6 bases and J gave up 4 bases; unmatched junction bases: 4. The donors, healthy adults who were HIV-negative, had experienced no recent acute infections or vaccinations. This clone was seen once. This receptor was obtained from a woman aged 40-49 years in good health. Some clones in this sample may be carry-over from other donors' samples. Sequencing used PBMCs. The chain combines TRBV28 with TRBJ1-5; TRBD1 aligns across 9 bases. The CDR3 is CASRRTGVNQPQHF. Here the CDR3 DNA reads TGTGCCAGCAGGCGGACAGGGGTTAATCAGCCCCAGCATTTT.